This entry concerns a single TCR beta chain. Profiled with immunoSEQ multiplex PCR; TCRdb holds only in-frame clones, not every one. The sample lists roughly 41,000 clones; 90% to 95% were seen once. The CDR3 contains 18 residues. The trim removed 5 bases at V and 3 bases at J, leaving 11 bases unmatched. Per the germline V gene, CDR1 is LNHDA and CDR2 is SQIVND (reference sequence). This sample was taken from a study of control samples from healthy donors and cancer patients. The sequenced material came from blood. The TCR was taken from a man between 60 and 75 years old in good health. The gene calls are TRBV19 and TRBJ2-3, with 13 bases aligning to TRBD2. This CDR3 is CASSEGLAGAWATDTQYF. The CDR3 DNA is TGTGCCAGTAGTGAAGGACTAGCGGGAGCTTGGGCTACAGATACGCAGTATTTT.